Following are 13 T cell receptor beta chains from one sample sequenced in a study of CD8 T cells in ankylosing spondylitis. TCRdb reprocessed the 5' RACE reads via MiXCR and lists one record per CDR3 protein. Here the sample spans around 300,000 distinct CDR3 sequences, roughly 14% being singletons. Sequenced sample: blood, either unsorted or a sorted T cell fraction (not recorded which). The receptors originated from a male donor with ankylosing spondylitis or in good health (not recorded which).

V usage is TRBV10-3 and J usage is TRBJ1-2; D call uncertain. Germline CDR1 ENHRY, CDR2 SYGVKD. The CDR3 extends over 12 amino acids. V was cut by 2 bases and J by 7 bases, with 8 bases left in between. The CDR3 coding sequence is TGTGCCATCAGTGAGAGTCAGGCTGGCTACACCTTC. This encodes CAISESQAGYTF.

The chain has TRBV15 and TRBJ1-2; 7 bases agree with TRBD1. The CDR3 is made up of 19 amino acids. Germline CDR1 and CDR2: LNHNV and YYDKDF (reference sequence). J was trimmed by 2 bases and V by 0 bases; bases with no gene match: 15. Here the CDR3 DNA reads TGTGCCACCAGCAGAGATTTTCTTCCAGGGGGAGCAGTCAACTATGGCTACACCTTC. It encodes CATSRDFLPGGAVNYGYTF.

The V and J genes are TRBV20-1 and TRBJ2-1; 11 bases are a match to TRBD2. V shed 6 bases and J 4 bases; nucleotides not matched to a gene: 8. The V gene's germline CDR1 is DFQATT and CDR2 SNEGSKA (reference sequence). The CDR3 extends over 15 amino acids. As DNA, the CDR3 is TGCAGTGCGTATCCGGGACTAGCGGTATACAATGAGCAGTTCTTC. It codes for CSAYPGLAVYNEQFF.

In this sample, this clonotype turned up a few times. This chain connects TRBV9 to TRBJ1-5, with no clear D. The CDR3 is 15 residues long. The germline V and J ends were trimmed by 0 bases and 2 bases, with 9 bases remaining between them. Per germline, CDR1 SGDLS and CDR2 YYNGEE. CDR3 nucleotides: TGTGCCAGCAGCGTAGGAATGGTGGGCAATCAGCCCCAGCATTTT. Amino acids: CASSVGMVGNQPQHF.

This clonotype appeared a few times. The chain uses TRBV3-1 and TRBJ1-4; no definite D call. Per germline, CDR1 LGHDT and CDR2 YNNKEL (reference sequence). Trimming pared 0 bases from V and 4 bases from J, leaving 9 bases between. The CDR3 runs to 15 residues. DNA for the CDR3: TGTGCCAGCAGCCAAGAGCGGCGCCTTAATGAAAAACTGTTTTTT. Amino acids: CASSQERRLNEKLFF.

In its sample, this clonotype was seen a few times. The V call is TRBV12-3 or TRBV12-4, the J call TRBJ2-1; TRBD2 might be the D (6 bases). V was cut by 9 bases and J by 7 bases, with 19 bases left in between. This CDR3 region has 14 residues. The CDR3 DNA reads TGTGCCAGTTCTGGGGCGGGAAGAAGGAATGAGCAGTTCTTC. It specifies CASSGAGRRNEQFF.

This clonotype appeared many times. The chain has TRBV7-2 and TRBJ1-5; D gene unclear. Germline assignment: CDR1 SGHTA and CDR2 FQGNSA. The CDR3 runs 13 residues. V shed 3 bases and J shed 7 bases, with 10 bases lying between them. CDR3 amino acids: CASSLEALQPQHF. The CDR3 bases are TGTGCCAGCAGCTTGGAAGCTCTACAGCCCCAGCATTTT.

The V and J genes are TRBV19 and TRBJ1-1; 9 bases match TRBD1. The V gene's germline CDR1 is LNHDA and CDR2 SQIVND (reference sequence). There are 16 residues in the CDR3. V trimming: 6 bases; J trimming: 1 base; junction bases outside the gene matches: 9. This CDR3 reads CASSTLPGQGNTEAFF. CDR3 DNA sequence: TGTGCCAGTAGCACCCTACCGGGACAGGGGAACACTGAAGCTTTCTTT.

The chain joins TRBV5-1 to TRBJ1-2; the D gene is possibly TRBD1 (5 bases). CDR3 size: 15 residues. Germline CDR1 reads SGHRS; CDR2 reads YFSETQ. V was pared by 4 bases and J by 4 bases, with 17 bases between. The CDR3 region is CASSEGGGKSYGYTF. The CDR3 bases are TGCGCCAGCAGCGAAGGCGGGGGAAAAAGCTATGGCTACACCTTC.

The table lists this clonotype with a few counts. CDR3 nucleotides: TGTGCCAGCAGCCAAGCTCCCGTCCCCACCGGGGAGCTGTTTTTT. Encoded protein: CASSQAPVPTGELFF. The rearrangement uses TRBV4-2 and TRBJ2-2; D remains unclear. Looked up from germline, CDR1 is LGHNA and CDR2 is YNFKEQ. The V and J ends lost 1 base and 4 bases respectively, with 10 bases between them. This CDR3 is built from 15 residues.

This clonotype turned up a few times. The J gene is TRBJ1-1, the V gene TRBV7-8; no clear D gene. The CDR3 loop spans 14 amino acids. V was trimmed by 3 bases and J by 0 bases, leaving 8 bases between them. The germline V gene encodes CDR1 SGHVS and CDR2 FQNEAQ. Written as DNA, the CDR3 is TGTGCCAGCAGCTTTGGGCGTATGAACACTGAAGCTTTCTTT. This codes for CASSFGRMNTEAFF.

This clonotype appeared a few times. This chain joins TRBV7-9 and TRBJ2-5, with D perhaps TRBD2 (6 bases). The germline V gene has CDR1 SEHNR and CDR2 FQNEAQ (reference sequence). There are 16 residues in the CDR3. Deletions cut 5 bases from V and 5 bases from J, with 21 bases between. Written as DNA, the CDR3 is TGTGCCAGCAGCCCACCCCGTAGGGAGGTTGGGGAGACCCAGTACTTC. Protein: CASSPPRREVGETQYF.

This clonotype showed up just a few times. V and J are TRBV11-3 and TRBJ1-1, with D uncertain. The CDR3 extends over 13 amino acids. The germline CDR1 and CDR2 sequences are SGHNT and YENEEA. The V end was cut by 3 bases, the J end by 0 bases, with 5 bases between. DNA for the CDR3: TGTGCCAGCAGCTTTAAGGTGAACACTGAAGCTTTCTTT. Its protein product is CASSFKVNTEAFF.